This T cell receptor beta chain comes out of a study of blood T cell repertoires in COVID-19. The CDR3 extends over 13 amino acids. V was trimmed by 5 bases and J by 0 bases, leaving 4 bases between them. Germline V CDR1 and CDR2: LGHDT, YNNKEL (reference sequence). TCRdb's table, derived via immunoSEQ multiplex PCR, lists solely in-frame clones and lacks some. The sample lists approximately 240,000 clones, around 87% seen once, with about 3.3% in the top ten. Participants' own reports of clinical history determined their cohort assignment. V gene TRBV3-1 (or the pseudogene TRBV3-2) combines with J gene TRBJ1-4; D uncertain. The sample consisted of PBMCs or T cells enriched from blood (not recorded which). This clonotype was obtained from a woman younger than 30 in a cohort exposed to, infected with or recovered from COVID-19 (not recorded which). Written as DNA, the CDR3 is TGTGCCAGCAGCGACACAACTAATGAAAAACTGTTTTTT. Translated: CASSDTTNEKLFF.